Listed here are 30 T cell receptor beta chains from one sample, sequenced in a study of blood T cell repertoires in COVID-19. Using immunoSEQ multiplex PCR, the repertoire was profiled, and TCRdb retains in-frame clones only, with some absent. Among over 100,000 clones listed, over 60% were seen once. The sample taken for sequencing was peripheral blood. These receptors were collected from a woman aged 70 to 79 with acute or convalescent COVID-19.

The V gene is TRBV19, the J gene TRBJ1-3, with a weak D call TRBD1 (5 bases). The CDR3 covers 15 residues. V lost 9 bases and J lost 0, with 15 bases in between. Germline V gene lookup returns CDR1 LNHDA and CDR2 SQIVND (reference sequence). The CDR3 DNA sequence: TGTGCCAGCCGGGACCAGGGAGGCTCTGGAAACACCATATATTTT. Amino acids: CASRDQGGSGNTIYF.

CDR3 sequence reads: CASSPSPMNTEAFF. In nucleotides, the CDR3 is TGTGCCAGCTCACCAAGCCCGATGAACACTGAAGCTTTCTTT. The rearrangement uses TRBV18 and TRBJ1-1; D not certain. This CDR3 has 14 residues. Trimming cost V 2 bases and J 0 bases, with 7 bases left between them. The V gene's germline CDR1 is KGHSH and CDR2 LQKENI.

The J gene is TRBJ2-7, the V gene TRBV6-5; 8 nucleotides align to TRBD1. The trim removed 6 bases at V and 4 bases at J, leaving 8 bases unmatched. The CDR3 totals 14 residues. Germline values: CDR1 MNHEY, CDR2 SVGAGI. CDR3 loop: CASRDNRGWYEQYF. The CDR3 DNA is TGTGCCAGCAGGGACAACAGGGGGTGGTACGAGCAGTACTTC.

This clone showed up just a few times. V is TRBV7-9 and J is TRBJ2-1, with D uncertain. The CDR3 is 12 amino acids. V was shortened by 5 bases and J by 8 bases, with 10 bases between the two germline ends. CDR1 is SEHNR, CDR2 FQNEAQ, per germline (reference sequence). The CDR3 nucleotides are TGTGCCAGCAGCCCAATAACTTATGAGCAGTTCTTC. Protein product: CASSPITYEQFF.

The rearrangement links TRBV24-1 to TRBJ2-6; D not resolved. Trimming shortened V by 2 bases and J by 1 base, and 2 bases separated the two germline ends. The CDR3 runs 14 residues. Germline V gives CDR1 KGHDR, CDR2 SFDVKD. Here the CDR3 reads CATSDSSGANVLTF. The CDR3 bases are TGTGCCACCAGTGATTCGTCTGGGGCCAACGTCCTGACTTTC.

This chain links TRBV2 with TRBJ2-3; 10 bases are shared with TRBD2. The CDR3 sequence is 15 residues long. CDR1 is SNHLY and CDR2 is FYNNEI in the germline V gene. V trimming: 7 bases; J trimming: 2 bases; junction bases outside the gene matches: 6. This CDR3 reads CASKASGGLTDTQYF. The CDR3 bases are TGTGCCAGCAAGGCTAGCGGGGGCCTCACAGATACGCAGTATTTT.

A single count supports this clone. The chain links TRBV13 to TRBJ1-3; D unclear. CDR3 length: 12 amino acids. Trimming stripped 1 base from V and 10 bases from J, with 8 bases between. Per germline, CDR1 PRHDT and CDR2 FYEKMQ (reference sequence). The CDR3 sequence is CASSLVGGTIYF. CDR3 bases: TGTGCCAGCAGCTTAGTGGGAGGTACCATATATTTT.

In its sample, this clone was seen many times. The CDR3 spells CASSQAGQVNTEAFF. CDR3 coding DNA: TGTGCCAGCAGCCAAGCGGGACAGGTTAACACTGAAGCTTTCTTT. The chain links TRBV3-1 (or the pseudogene TRBV3-2) to TRBJ1-1; TRBD1 aligns across 8 bases. CDR3 size: 15 residues. V trimming: 1 base; J trimming: 2 bases; junction bases outside the gene matches: 3. Per germline, CDR1 LGHDT and CDR2 YNNKEL (reference sequence).

V is TRBV13 and J is TRBJ2-5; 9 nucleotides align to TRBD2. The germline V gene has CDR1 PRHDT and CDR2 FYEKMQ (reference sequence). V shed 3 bases, J shed 5 bases, and the junction held 10 bases outside the gene matches. The CDR3 has 16 amino acids. The CDR3 DNA is TGTGCCAGCAGCTTTGGTTCTAGCGGGGTCTGGGAGACCCAGTACTTC. This gives the protein CASSFGSSGVWETQYF.

There are a few counts of this clone. The rearrangement uses TRBV7-9 and TRBJ1-3; 7 positions agree with TRBD1. V shed 5 bases, J shed 4 bases, and the junction held 8 bases outside the gene matches. This CDR3 contains 15 residues. Germline CDR1 and CDR2: SEHNR and FQNEAQ (reference sequence). In DNA, the CDR3 is TGTGCCAGCAGCCGCGGACAGGTTGGGGGAAACACCATATATTTT. Protein: CASSRGQVGGNTIYF.

The chain has TRBV6-4 and TRBJ1-2, with 9 bases lining up with TRBD1. The length of the CDR3 is 15 residues. V shed 4 bases and J 2 bases; nucleotides not matched to a gene: 5. CDR1 is MRHNA and CDR2 is SNTAGT in the germline V gene. CDR3 residues: CASSAEQGANYGYTF. The CDR3 DNA is TGTGCCAGCAGTGCCGAACAGGGGGCCAACTATGGCTACACCTTC.

CDR3 protein: CASNPDGEDGYTF. The CDR3 bases are TGCGCCAGCAACCCGGACGGGGAGGATGGCTACACCTTC. This chain joins TRBV10-1 and TRBJ1-2; D gene ambiguous. This CDR3 contains 13 residues. V lost 7 bases and J 6 bases, leaving 15 bases between the germline ends. From germline, CDR1 is WNHNN and CDR2 SYGVQD (reference sequence).

This clone was recorded a few times. The V gene is TRBV27, the J gene TRBJ2-2, with D tentatively TRBD2 (6 bases). The CDR3 extends over 15 amino acids. Germline-derived CDR1 and CDR2 are MNHEY and SMNVEV (reference sequence). The V end was cut by 2 bases, the J end by 1 base, with 8 bases between. The CDR3, as DNA: TGTGCCAGCAGTTTAGCCGGGAGGAACACCGGGGAGCTGTTTTTT. Encoded protein: CASSLAGRNTGELFF.

The rearrangement links TRBV3-1 (or the pseudogene TRBV3-2) to TRBJ1-6; 8 positions agree with TRBD1. V trimming: 4 bases; J trimming: 6 bases; junction bases outside the gene matches: 5. The length of the CDR3 is 15 residues. Germline CDR1 is LGHDT and CDR2 is YNNKEL (reference sequence). The CDR3 DNA is TGTGCCAGCAGCCCTGGGGACAGGATTAATTCACCCCTCCACTTT. Translation: CASSPGDRINSPLHF.

The chain recombines TRBV2 with TRBJ2-1, with 8 bases aligning to TRBD2. This CDR3 is built from 15 residues. V lost 3 bases, J lost 2 bases, and 3 bases stayed unmatched. Germline V gene sequence: CDR1 SNHLY, CDR2 FYNNEI. CDR3 residues: CASSEEAGAYNEQFF. The DNA for the CDR3 is TGTGCCAGCAGTGAGGAAGCGGGAGCCTACAATGAGCAGTTCTTC.

The chain joins TRBV7-8 to TRBJ1-6; tentatively, D is TRBD1 (6 bases). Trimming stripped 7 bases from V and 5 bases from J, with 9 bases between. Germline V gene lookup returns CDR1 SGHVS and CDR2 FQNEAQ. This CDR3 has 13 amino acids. CDR3: CASTTGNNSPLHF. DNA for the CDR3: TGTGCCAGCACAACAGGGAATAATTCACCCCTCCACTTT. The whole variable domain, filled in from reference TRBV7-8 and TRBJ1-6, reads GAGVSQSPRYKVAKRGQDVALRCDPISGHVSLFWYQQALGQGPEFLTYFQNEAQLDKSGLPSDRFFAERPEGSVSTLKIQRTQQEDSAVYLCASTTGNNSPLHFGNGTRLTVT.

This chain uses TRBV20-1 with TRBJ2-7; D gene unclear. Germline V gene sequence: CDR1 DFQATT, CDR2 SNEGSKA (reference sequence). The CDR3 totals 12 residues. V lost 3 bases and J lost 4, with 10 bases in between. The CDR3 region has the DNA TGCAGTGCTAGTGCGGTCCCTTACGAGCAGTACTTC. It yields the protein CSASAVPYEQYF.

The chain joins TRBV7-9 to TRBJ1-4; 8 bases line up with TRBD1. This CDR3 contains 17 residues. Trimming removed 4 bases from V and 0 bases from J; junction bases left unmatched: 7. Germline lookup yields CDR1 SEHNR and CDR2 FQNEAQ (reference sequence). The CDR3 DNA reads as TGTGCCAGCAGCTCAGGACAGGGAAGGGCAACTAATGAAAAACTGTTTTTT. Translation gives CASSSGQGRATNEKLFF.

The rearrangement joins TRBV13 to TRBJ1-2; a possible D gene is TRBD1 (5 bases). Germline V gene lookup returns CDR1 PRHDT and CDR2 FYEKMQ (reference sequence). Trimming removed 5 bases at V and 2 bases at J, with 18 bases between. The CDR3 loop spans 16 amino acids. CDR3 nucleotides: TGTGCCAGCAGCGAGGTGCGGGGGGGAGGAAACTATGGCTACACCTTC. Translating gives CASSEVRGGGNYGYTF.

The chain recombines TRBV14 with TRBJ2-7, with D perhaps matching TRBD2 (5 bases). This CDR3 has 13 amino acids. Germline loops: CDR1 SGHDN, CDR2 FVKESK. Trimming removed 1 base from V and 3 bases from J, with 7 bases in between. DNA of the CDR3: TGTGCCAGCAGCCAAGTAGCGTTCTACGAGCAGTACTTC. Its translation is CASSQVAFYEQYF.

The gene calls are TRBV11-2 and TRBJ1-1, with TRBD1 as a possible D gene (5 bases). The V end was cut by 0 bases, the J end by 0 bases, with 8 bases between. The CDR3 sequence is 15 residues long. Germline loops: CDR1 SGHAT, CDR2 FQNNGV. CDR3 protein: CASSLEPGMNTEAFF. The CDR3 DNA sequence: TGTGCCAGCAGCTTAGAGCCAGGGATGAACACTGAAGCTTTCTTT.

The chain combines TRBV7-9 with TRBJ2-3; no reliable D call. The CDR3 spans 15 residues. Germline-derived CDR1 and CDR2 are SEHNR and FQNEAQ (reference sequence). V was trimmed by 0 bases and J by 1 base, leaving 8 bases between them. Written as DNA, the CDR3 is TGTGCCAGCAGCTTAGCCCGAAGCGGCACAGATACGCAGTATTTT. This encodes CASSLARSGTDTQYF.

V gene TRBV7-2 combines with J gene TRBJ2-7; 8 nucleotides agree with TRBD1. V shed 1 base and J 4 bases; nucleotides not matched to a gene: 12. There are 17 residues in the CDR3. Germline-derived CDR1 and CDR2 are SGHTA and FQGNSA. The CDR3 coding sequence is TGTGCCAGCAGCTTAGGGGAGGTGGGGACAGGCGCATACGAGCAGTACTTC. It is translated as CASSLGEVGTGAYEQYF.

The V gene is TRBV5-1, the J gene TRBJ2-6, with D maybe TRBD1 (6 bases). Germline CDR1 is SGHRS and CDR2 is YFSETQ. V shed 0 bases and J shed 8 bases, with 9 bases lying between them. This CDR3 has 14 residues. CDR3 protein: CASSLEGHTNVLTF. In DNA form, the CDR3 reads TGCGCCAGCAGCTTGGAGGGACATACCAACGTCCTGACTTTC.

CDR3 in amino acids: CASSQGMGRIAGAIKTYEQYF. The CDR3 nucleotides are TGTGCCAGCAGCCAAGGTATGGGGCGGATAGCGGGAGCTATCAAAACCTACGAGCAGTACTTC. The genes are TRBV3-1 (or the pseudogene TRBV3-2) and TRBJ2-7, with 9 bases fitting TRBD2. CDR3 size: 21 residues. Germline values: CDR1 LGHDT, CDR2 YNNKEL (reference sequence). The junction had 21 bases not matched to a gene; V was cut back by 1 base and J by 2 bases.

The chain uses TRBV11-1 and TRBJ2-3, with D possibly matching TRBD1 (5 bases). Trimming pared 4 bases from V and 1 base from J, leaving 6 bases between. Germline CDR1 reads SGHAT; CDR2 reads FQDESV (reference sequence). This CDR3 spans 13 amino acids. The CDR3: CASSSRGTDTQYF. DNA of the CDR3: TGTGCCAGCAGCTCCAGGGGCACAGATACGCAGTATTTT. Full variable domain (remainder filled in from reference TRBV11-1 and TRBJ2-3): EAEVAQSPRYKITEKSQAVAFWCDPISGHATLYWYRQILGQGPELLVQFQDESVVDDSQLPKDRFSAERLKGVDSTLKIQPAELGDSAMYLCASSSRGTDTQYFGPGTRLTVL.

This clone was seen a handful of times. The chain joins TRBV6-5 to TRBJ1-2, with a weak D call TRBD1 (6 bases). The CDR3 is made up of 13 amino acids. Trimming cost V 6 bases and J 5 bases, with 13 bases left between them. Germline CDR1 is MNHEY and CDR2 is SVGAGI. This CDR3 reads CASSPTGEYGYTF. The DNA of the CDR3 is TGTGCCAGCAGCCCGACAGGAGAGTATGGCTACACCTTC.

V usage is TRBV5-8 and J usage is TRBJ1-4, with 7 bases identical to TRBD1. V was clipped by 2 bases and J by 6 bases; unmatched bases: 7. The CDR3 is 15 residues long. Germline-derived CDR1 and CDR2 are SGHTS and YDEGEE. The DNA for the CDR3 is TGTGCCAGCAGCTTAAATCGACAGGGAGATGAAAAACTGTTTTTT. Translation gives CASSLNRQGDEKLFF. Supplemented by reference TRBV5-8 and TRBJ1-4, the full variable domain reads EAGVTQSPTHLIKTRGQQATLRCSPISGHTSVYWYQQALGLGLQFLLWYDEGEERNRGNFPPRFSGRQFPNYSSELNVNALELEDSALYLCASSLNRQGDEKLFFGSGTQLSVL.

The chain uses TRBV4-3 and TRBJ2-2, with D unclear. The CDR3 length is 13 residues. CDR1 and CDR2 from the germline V gene are LGHNA and YSLEER. Trimming took off 0 bases at V and 6 bases at J, with 5 bases between the two ends. The CDR3, as DNA: TGCGCCAGCAGCCAAGACTTCTCCGGGGAGCTGTTTTTT. Translating it yields CASSQDFSGELFF.

This clone has a handful of counts. This rearrangement joins TRBV7-9 to TRBJ2-5; 8 bases map to TRBD2. The CDR3 is 15 residues long. CDR1 and CDR2 (germline): SEHNR, FQNEAQ (reference sequence). With 2 bases clipped from V and 5 bases from J, the junction kept 7 bases outside the gene matches. The CDR3 sequence: CASSLLSGGLETQYF. CDR3 bases: TGTGCCAGCAGCTTACTTTCGGGGGGGCTGGAGACCCAGTACTTC.